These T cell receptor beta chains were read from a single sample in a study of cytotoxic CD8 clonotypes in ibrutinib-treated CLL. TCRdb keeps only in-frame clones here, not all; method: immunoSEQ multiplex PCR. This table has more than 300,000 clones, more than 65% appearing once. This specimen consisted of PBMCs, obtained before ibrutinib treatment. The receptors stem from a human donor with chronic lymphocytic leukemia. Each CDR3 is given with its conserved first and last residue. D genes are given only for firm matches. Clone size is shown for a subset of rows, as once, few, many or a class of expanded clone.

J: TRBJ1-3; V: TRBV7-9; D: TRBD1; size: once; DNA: TGTGCCAGCAGCTTAGGAACCGGGACAGGGAGTGGAAACACCATATATTTT; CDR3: CASSLGTGTGSGNTIYF
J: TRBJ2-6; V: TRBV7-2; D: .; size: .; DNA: TGTGCCAGCAGCTTAGCTCTCTCTGGGGCCAACGTCCTGACTTTC; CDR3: CASSLALSGANVLTF
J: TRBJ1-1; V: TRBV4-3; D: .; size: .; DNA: TGCGCCAGCAGCCAAGATTCGCAAGGACCCAGTAGCACTGAAGCTTTCTTT; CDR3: CASSQDSQGPSSTEAFF
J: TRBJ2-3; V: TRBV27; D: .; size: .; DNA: TGTGCCAGCAGTTTCAACAGCCACACAGATACGCAGTATTTT; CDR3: CASSFNSHTDTQYF
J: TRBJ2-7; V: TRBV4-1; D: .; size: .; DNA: TGCGCCAGCAGCCAACCGACAGCCGAAAAGTCCCACGAGCAGTACTTC; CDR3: CASSQPTAEKSHEQYF
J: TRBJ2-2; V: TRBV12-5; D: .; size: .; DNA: TGTGCTAGTGGTTTGGTACTCATCCCAGGGCTCGAGATTAGGGGGAACACCGGGGAGCTGTTTTTT; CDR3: CASGLVLIPGLEIRGNTGELFF
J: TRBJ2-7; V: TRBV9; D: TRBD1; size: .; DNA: TGTGCCAGCAGCGTCGGGACAGGGCCCTACGAGCAGTACTTC; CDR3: CASSVGTGPYEQYF
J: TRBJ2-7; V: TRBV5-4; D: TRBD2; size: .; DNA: TGTGCCAGCAGCTTGGTCCTAGCGGGCGACTTCTACGAGCAGTACTTC; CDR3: CASSLVLAGDFYEQYF
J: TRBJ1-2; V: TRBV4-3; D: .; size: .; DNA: TGCGCCAGCAGCCAAGACCTCGGGGTTGGCTACACCTTC; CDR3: CASSQDLGVGYTF
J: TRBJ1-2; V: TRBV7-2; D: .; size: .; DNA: TGTGCCAGCAGCCCAGGAAGGTATGGCTACACCTTC; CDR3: CASSPGRYGYTF
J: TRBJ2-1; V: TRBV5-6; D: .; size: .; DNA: TGTGCCAGCAGCCCCTTTCCTTCATCCTACAATGAGCAGTTCTTC; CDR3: CASSPFPSSYNEQFF
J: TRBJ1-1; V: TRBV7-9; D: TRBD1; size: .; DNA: TGTGCCAGCAGCTTAGCGGGACAGGGGAACACTGAAGCTTTCTTT; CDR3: CASSLAGQGNTEAFF
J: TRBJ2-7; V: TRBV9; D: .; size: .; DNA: TGTGCCAGCAGCACCGGGACTGGCTCCTACGAGCAGTACTTC; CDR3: CASSTGTGSYEQYF
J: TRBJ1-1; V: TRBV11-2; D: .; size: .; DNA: TGTGCCAGCAGCTTAGATAGCAGACTATCGAACACTGAAGCTTTCTTT; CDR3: CASSLDSRLSNTEAFF
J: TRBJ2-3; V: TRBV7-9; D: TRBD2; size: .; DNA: TGTGCCAGCAGCCTACTAGCGGGATCAAATACGCAGTATTTT; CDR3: CASSLLAGSNTQYF
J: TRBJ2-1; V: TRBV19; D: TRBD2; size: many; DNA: TGTGCCAGTAGTATACTACTAGCGGGAAATGAGCAGTTCTTC; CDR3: CASSILLAGNEQFF
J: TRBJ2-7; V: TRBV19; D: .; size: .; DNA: TGTGCCAGTAGCTGGGGTAGGGACTACGAGCAGTACTTC; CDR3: CASSWGRDYEQYF
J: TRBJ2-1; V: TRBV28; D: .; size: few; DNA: TGTGCCAGCAGTTTTGGGGTCAATGAGCAGTTCTTC; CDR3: CASSFGVNEQFF
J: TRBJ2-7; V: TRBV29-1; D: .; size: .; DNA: TGCAGCGTTGACGCCAGGACGGGCGAGCAGTACTTC; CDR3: CSVDARTGEQYF
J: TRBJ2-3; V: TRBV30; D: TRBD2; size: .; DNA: TGTGCCTGGGGAGGGTCCCCGACTAGCGGGGCAGCAGATACGCAGTATTTT; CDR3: CAWGGSPTSGAADTQYF
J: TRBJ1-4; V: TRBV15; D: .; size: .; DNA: TGTGCCACCAGCTCGACGGGCCTCCTTGCGACTAATGAAAAACTGTTTTTT; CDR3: CATSSTGLLATNEKLFF
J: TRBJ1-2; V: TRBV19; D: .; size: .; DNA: TGTGCCACCCACCCCACAGGCGGCCATGGCTACACCTTC; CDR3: CATHPTGGHGYTF
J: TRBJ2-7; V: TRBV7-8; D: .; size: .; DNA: TGTGCCAGCAGCTTAGCAGGGACTTACTACGAGCAGTACTTC; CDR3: CASSLAGTYYEQYF
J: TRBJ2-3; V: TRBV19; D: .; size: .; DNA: TGTGCCAGTAGTATCTACCGGGATGGCACAGATACGCAGTATTTT; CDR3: CASSIYRDGTDTQYF
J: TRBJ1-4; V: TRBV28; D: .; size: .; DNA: TGTGCCAGCAGTTTTACCGGGACGGGGCTGAATGAAAAACTGTTTTTT; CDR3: CASSFTGTGLNEKLFF
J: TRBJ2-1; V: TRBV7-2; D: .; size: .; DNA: TGTGCCAGCAGCCCAAGAGAGGTGAATGAGCAGTTCTTC; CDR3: CASSPREVNEQFF
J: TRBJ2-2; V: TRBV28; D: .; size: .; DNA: TGTGCCAGCAGGGCGGGATCCGGGGAGCTGTTTTTT; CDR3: CASRAGSGELFF
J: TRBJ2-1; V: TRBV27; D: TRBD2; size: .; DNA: TGTGCCAGCAGTCCGCTAGCGGGAGGAGGCGACTACAATGAGCAGTTCTTC; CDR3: CASSPLAGGGDYNEQFF
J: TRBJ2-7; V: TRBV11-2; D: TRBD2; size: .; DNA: TGTGCCAGCATCGGACTAGCGGGAGGGTACGAGCAGTACTTC; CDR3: CASIGLAGGYEQYF
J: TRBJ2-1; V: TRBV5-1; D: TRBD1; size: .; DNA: TGCGCCAGCAGCCTGAGGGACAGCCTAGCCTACAATGAGCAGTTCTTC; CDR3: CASSLRDSLAYNEQFF
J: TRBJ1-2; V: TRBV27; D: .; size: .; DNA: TGTGCCAGCAGTTTGAACAGGGATGGGTATGGCTACACCTTC; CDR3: CASSLNRDGYGYTF
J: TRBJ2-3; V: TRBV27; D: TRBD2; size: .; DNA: TGTGCCAGCAGTTTTCGACTAGCGGTCACAGATACGCAGTATTTT; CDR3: CASSFRLAVTDTQYF
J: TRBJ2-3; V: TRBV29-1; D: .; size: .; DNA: TGCAGCGAACGGGCCCAGGCGGATACGCAGTATTTT; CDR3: CSERAQADTQYF
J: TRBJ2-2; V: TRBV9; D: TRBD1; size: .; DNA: TGTGCCAGCAGCCAATGGACAGGCCCTACCGGGGAGCTGTTTTTT; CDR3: CASSQWTGPTGELFF
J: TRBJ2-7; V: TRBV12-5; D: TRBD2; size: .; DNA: TGTGCTAGTGGTTTGGTATATCTAGCGGGGACCTACGAGCAGTACTTC; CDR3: CASGLVYLAGTYEQYF
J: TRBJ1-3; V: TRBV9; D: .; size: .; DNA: TGTGCCAGCAGCGTCTCGGGACACTCTGGAAACACCATATATTTT; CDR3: CASSVSGHSGNTIYF
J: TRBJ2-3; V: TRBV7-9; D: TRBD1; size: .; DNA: TGTGCCAGCAGCTTACCGGTTGGGGACAGAGTCGCAGATACGCAGTATTTT; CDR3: CASSLPVGDRVADTQYF
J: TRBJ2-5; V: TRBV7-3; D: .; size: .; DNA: TGTGCCAGCAGCTATCAACCAGGGAAACCCGAGACCCAGTACTTC; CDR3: CASSYQPGKPETQYF
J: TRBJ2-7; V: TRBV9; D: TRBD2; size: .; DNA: TGTGCCAGCAGTCGCAGCGGGAATAGGAACGAGCAGTACTTC; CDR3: CASSRSGNRNEQYF
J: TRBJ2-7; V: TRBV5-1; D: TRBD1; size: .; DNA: TGCGCCAGCAGCTTGGGATTAAGAGGACAGGGGCTCTCCTACGAGCAGTACTTC; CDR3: CASSLGLRGQGLSYEQYF
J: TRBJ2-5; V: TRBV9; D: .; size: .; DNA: TGTGCCAGCAGCATGGGACACCCACAAGAGACCCAGTACTTC; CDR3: CASSMGHPQETQYF
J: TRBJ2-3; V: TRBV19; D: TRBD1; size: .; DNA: TGTGCCAGCAGGGACAGAAGCACAGATACGCAGTATTTT; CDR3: CASRDRSTDTQYF
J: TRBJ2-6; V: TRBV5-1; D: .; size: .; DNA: TGCGCCAGCAGCGGGATTCGGGCCTTATCTGGGGCCAACGTCCTGACTTTC; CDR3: CASSGIRALSGANVLTF
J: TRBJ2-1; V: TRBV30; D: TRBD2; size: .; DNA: TGTGCCTGGAGTGGGACTAGCGTAAATGAGCAGTTCTTC; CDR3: CAWSGTSVNEQFF
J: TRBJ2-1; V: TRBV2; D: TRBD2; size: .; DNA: TGTGCCAGCACCCTAGGACTAGCGGGAGGGCGATCCTACAATGAGCAGTTCTTC; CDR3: CASTLGLAGGRSYNEQFF
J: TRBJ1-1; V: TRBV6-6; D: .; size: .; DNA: TGTGCCAGCAGCCGCAAGGGGGGGGGCACTGAAGCTTTCTTT; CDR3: CASSRKGGGTEAFF
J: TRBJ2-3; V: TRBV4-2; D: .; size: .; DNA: TGTGCCAGCAGCCAGAATAGACTACGCACAGATACGCAGTATTTT; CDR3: CASSQNRLRTDTQYF
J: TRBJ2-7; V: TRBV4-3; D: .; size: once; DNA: TGCGCCAGCAGCCAAGATAACAGGGACTCCTACGAGCAGTACTTC; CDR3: CASSQDNRDSYEQYF